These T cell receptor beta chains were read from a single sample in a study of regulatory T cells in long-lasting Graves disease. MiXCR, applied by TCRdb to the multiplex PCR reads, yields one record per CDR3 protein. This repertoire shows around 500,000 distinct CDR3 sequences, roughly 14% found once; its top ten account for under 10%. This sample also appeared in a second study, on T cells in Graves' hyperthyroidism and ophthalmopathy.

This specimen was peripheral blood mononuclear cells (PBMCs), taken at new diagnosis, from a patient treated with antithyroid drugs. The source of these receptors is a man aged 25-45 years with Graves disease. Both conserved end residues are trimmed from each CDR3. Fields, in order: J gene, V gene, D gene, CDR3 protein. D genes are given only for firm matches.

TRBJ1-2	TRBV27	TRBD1	ATNPVEGALNYGYT
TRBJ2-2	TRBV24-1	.	ATSEVATGELF
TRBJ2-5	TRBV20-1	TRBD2	SATLTSVETQY
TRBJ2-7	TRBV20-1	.	SAKSPSSYEQY
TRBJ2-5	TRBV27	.	ASSLGRTAGETQY
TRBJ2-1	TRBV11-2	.	ASSLLQLNEQF
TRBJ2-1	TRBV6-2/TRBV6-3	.	ASSYQSRQVYEQF
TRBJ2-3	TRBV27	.	ASSSLIRRSTDTQY
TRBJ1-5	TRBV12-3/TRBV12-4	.	ASSLDGESNQPQH
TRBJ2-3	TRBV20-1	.	SARRESATDTQY
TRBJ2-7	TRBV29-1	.	SVGAYEQY
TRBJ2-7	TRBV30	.	AGAGNTYEKY
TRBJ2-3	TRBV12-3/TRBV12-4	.	ASSLVRPGDTQY
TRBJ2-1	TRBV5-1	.	ASSLAADYNEQF
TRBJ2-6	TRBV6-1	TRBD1	ASSERMVPRDRASSGANVLT
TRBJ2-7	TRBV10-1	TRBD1	ATTTGTGAYEQY
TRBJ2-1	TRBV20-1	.	SADFREIDEQF
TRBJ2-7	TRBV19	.	ASSITTGGRSSYEQY
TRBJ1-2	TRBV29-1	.	SVEDPTNSNYGHT
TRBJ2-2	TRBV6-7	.	ASTCGGTNTGELF
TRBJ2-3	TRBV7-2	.	ASSLARASSDTQY
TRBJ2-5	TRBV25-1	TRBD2	ASSDWGRLAQETQY
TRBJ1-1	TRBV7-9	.	ASSLESEAF
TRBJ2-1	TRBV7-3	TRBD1	ASSSNPTGRHEQF
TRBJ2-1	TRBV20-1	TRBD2	SALITPGLAGENEQF
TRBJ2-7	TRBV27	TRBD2	ASSFSSGLYSSYEQY
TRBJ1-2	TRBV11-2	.	ASSQLKGRNYGYT
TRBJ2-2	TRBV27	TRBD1	ASSAGTGVPGELF
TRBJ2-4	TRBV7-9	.	ASSSAGNIQY
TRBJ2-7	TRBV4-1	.	ASSQELEYEQY
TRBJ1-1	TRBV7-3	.	ASSLQASNTEAF
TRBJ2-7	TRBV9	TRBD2	ASSAGGTWEGEQY
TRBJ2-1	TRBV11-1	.	ASSRMDEQF
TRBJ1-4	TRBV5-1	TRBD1	ASWIRGTGALDEKLF
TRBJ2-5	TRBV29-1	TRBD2	SPGGGLAGRKGETQY
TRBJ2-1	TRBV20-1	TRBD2	SARDVTSGLYNEQF
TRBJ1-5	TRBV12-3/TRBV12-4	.	ASSLKRPINQPQH
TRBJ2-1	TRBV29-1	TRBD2	SVGSGLDYNEQF
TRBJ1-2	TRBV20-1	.	SASSHTGDGNYGYT
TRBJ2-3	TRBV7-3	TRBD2	ASSSTLAGVGTDTQY
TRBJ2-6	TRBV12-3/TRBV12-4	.	ASERGGSGANVLT
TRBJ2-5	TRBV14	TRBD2	ASSHRTSGRETQY
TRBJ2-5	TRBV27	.	ASSLWGRAETQY
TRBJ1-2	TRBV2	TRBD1	ASRERTGGYT
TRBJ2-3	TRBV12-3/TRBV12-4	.	ASSFSSVRDTQY
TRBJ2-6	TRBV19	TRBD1	ASSIGQGASGANVLT